This T cell receptor (beta chain) was observed in a study of neurological immune-mediated disorders. Study-level findings and limits: Patients with HTLV-1-associated myelopathy showed the most TCR clonal expansion. Those with multiple sclerosis showed the least, falling below healthy controls.

Trimming removed 10 bases from V and 12 bases from J, with 22 bases in between. The germline CDR1 and CDR2 sequences are MDHEN and SYDVKM. The CDR3 runs to 13 residues. In this sample, this clonotype turned up many times. Antigen: not known. By 5'RACE with 10-nucleotide random UMIs, the cDNA was made. MiXCR, applied by TCRdb to the 5' RACE reads, yields one record per CDR3 protein. This table holds about 74,000 distinct CDR3 sequences, roughly 5% found once. The sequenced sample consisted of PBMCs. The V gene is TRBV28, the J gene TRBJ2-1; D is possibly TRBD1 or TRBD2 (5 bases each). This TCR came from a man aged 18 to 30 with multiple sclerosis. The CDR3 protein is CATRPLRGWGQFF. In nucleotides, the CDR3 is TGTGCCACCAGGCCCCTGAGGGGCTGGGGGCAGTTCTTC.